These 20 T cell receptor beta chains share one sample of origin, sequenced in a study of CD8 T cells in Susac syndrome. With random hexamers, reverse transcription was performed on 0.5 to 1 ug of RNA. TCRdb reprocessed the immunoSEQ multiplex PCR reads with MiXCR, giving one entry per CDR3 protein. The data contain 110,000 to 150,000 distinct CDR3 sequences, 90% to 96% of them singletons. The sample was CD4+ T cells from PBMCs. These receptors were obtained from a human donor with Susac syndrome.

The DNA of the CDR3 is TGTGCCAGCAGTTTAGAACTCTCCAATGAGCAGTTCTTC. Its translation is CASSLELSNEQFF. The rearrangement uses TRBV12-3 or TRBV12-4 and TRBJ2-1; no reliable D call. The CDR3 contains 13 residues. With 1 base removed from V and 6 bases from J, the gap between germline ends came to 7 bases.

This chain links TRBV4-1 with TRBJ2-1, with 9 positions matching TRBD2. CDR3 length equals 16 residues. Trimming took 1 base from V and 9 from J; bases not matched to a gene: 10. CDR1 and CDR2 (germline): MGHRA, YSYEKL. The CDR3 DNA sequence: TGCGCCAGCAGCCAAGGGGTTAGGCTAGCGGGATTTGAGCAGTTCTTC. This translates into CASSQGVRLAGFEQFF.

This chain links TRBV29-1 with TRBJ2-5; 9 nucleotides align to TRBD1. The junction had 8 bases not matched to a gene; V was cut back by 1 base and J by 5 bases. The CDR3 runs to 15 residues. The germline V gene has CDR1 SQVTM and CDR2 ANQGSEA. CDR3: CSVEGHRGQRETQYF. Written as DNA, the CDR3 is TGCAGCGTTGAAGGCCACAGGGGGCAGAGGGAGACCCAGTACTTC.

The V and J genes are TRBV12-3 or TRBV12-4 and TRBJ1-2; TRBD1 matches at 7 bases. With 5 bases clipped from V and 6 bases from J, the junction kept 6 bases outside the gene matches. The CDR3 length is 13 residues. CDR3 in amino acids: CASSPDRAHGYTF. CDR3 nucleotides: TGTGCCAGCAGTCCCGACAGGGCGCATGGCTACACCTTC.

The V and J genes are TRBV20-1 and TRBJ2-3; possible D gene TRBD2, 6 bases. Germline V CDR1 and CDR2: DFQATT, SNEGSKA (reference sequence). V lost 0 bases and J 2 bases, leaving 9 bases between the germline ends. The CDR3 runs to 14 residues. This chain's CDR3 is CSAREIAATDTQYF. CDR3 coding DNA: TGCAGTGCTAGAGAAATAGCGGCCACAGATACGCAGTATTTT.

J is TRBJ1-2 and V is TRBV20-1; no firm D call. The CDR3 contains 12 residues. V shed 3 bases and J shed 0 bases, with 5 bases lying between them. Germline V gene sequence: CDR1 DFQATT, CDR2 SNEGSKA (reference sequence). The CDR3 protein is CSARGPNYGYTF. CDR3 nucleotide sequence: TGCAGTGCTAGGGGTCCTAACTATGGCTACACCTTC.

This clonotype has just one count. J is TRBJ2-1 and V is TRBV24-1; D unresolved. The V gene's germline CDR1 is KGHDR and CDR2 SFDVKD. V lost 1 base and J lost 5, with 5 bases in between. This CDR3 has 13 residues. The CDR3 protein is CATSDFPNNEQFF. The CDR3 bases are TGTGCCACCAGTGATTTTCCTAACAATGAGCAGTTCTTC.

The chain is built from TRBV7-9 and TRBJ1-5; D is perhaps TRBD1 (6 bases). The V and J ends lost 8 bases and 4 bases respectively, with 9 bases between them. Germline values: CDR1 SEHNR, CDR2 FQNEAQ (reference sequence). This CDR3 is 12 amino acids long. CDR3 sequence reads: CASGTGNQPQHF. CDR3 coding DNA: TGTGCCAGCGGCACAGGGAATCAGCCCCAGCATTTT. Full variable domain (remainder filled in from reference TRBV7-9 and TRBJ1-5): DTGVSQNPRHKITKRGQNVTFRCDPISEHNRLYWYRQTLGQGPEFLTYFQNEAQLEKSRLLSDRFSAERPKGSFSTLEIQRTEQGDSAMYLCASGTGNQPQHFGDGTRLSIL.

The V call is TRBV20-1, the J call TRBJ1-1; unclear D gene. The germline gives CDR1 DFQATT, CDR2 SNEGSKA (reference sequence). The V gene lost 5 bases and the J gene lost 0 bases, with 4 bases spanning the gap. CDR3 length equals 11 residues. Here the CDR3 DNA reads TGCAGTGCTCGATTGAACACTGAAGCTTTCTTT. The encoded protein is CSARLNTEAFF.

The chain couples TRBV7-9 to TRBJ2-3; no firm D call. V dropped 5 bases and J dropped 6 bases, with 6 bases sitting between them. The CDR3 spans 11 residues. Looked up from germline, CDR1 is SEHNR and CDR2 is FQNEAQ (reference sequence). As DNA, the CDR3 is TGTGCCAGCAGCCAGATGGATACGCAGTATTTT. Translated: CASSQMDTQYF.

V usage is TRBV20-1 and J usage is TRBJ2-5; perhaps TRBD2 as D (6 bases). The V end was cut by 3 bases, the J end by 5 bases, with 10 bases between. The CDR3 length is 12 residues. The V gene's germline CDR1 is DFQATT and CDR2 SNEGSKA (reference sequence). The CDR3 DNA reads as TGCAGTGCTAGTTTGGCGGGGGAGACCCAGTACTTC. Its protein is CSASLAGETQYF.

The CDR3 DNA reads TGTGCCAGCAGTACACCTCGGGAGACCCAGTACTTC. Protein: CASSTPRETQYF. The chain carries TRBV6-1 and TRBJ2-5; D gene ambiguous. From germline, CDR1 is MNHNS and CDR2 SASEGT. V was trimmed by 5 bases and J by 5 bases, leaving 9 bases between them. There are 12 residues in the CDR3.

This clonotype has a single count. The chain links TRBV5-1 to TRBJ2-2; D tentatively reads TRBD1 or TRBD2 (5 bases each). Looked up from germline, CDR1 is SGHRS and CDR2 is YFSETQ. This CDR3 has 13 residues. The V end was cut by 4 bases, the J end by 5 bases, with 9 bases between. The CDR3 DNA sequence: TGCGCCAGCAGCCGGGGCCGTACCGGGGAGCTGTTTTTT. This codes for CASSRGRTGELFF.

As DNA, the CDR3 is TGTGCCAGCAGCCAAGAGGGACGCTATGGCTACACCTTC. Protein product: CASSQEGRYGYTF. This sequence joins TRBV3-1 and TRBJ1-2, with D possibly TRBD1 on 5 matching bases. From germline, CDR1 is LGHDT and CDR2 YNNKEL (reference sequence). The CDR3 has 13 residues. Trimming shortened V by 0 bases and J by 4 bases, and 6 bases separated the two germline ends.

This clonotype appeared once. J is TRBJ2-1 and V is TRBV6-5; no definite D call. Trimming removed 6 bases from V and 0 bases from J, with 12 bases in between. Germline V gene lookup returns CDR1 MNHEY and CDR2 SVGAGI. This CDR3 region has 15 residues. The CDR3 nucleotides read TGTGCCAGCAGACCCTACCAAAACTCCTACAATGAGCAGTTCTTC. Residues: CASRPYQNSYNEQFF.

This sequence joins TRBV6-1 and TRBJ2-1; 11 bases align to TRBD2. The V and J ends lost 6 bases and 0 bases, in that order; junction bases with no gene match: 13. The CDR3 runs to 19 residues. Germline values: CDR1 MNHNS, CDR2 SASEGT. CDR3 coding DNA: TGTGCCAGCAGAGAACTAGCGGGAGCCCTCTCAAGCTCCTACAATGAGCAGTTCTTC. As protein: CASRELAGALSSSYNEQFF.

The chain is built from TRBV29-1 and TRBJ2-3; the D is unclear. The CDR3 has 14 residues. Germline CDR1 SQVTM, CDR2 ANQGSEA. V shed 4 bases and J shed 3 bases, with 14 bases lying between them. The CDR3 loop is CSVAIRLLTDTQYF. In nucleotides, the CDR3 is TGCAGCGTTGCAATTAGGCTGTTAACAGATACGCAGTATTTT.

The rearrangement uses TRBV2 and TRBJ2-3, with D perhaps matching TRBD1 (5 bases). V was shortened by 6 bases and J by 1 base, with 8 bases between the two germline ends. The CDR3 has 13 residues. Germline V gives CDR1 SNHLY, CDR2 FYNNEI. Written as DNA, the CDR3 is TGTGCCAGCAGAAAGACAGGCACAGATACGCAGTATTTT. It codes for CASRKTGTDTQYF. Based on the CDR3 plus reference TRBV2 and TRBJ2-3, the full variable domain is EPEVTQTPSHQVTQMGQEVILRCVPISNHLYFYWYRQILGQKVEFLVSFYNNEISEKSEIFDDQFSVERPDGSNFTLKIRSTKLEDSAMYFCASRKTGTDTQYFGPGTRLTVL.

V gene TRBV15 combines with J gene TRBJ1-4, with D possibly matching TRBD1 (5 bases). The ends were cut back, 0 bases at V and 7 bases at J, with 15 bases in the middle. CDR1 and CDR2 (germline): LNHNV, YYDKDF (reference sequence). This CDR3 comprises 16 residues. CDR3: CATSRDWGVGGEKLFF. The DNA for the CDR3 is TGTGCCACCAGCAGAGATTGGGGGGTCGGCGGTGAAAAACTGTTTTTT.

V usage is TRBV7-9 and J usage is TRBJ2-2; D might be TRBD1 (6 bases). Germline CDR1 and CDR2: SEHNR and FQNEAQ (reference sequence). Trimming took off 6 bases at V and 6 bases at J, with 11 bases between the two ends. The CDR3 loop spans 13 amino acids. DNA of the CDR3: TGTGCCAGCAGTCGTGGGACATCCGGGGAGCTGTTTTTT. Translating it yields CASSRGTSGELFF.